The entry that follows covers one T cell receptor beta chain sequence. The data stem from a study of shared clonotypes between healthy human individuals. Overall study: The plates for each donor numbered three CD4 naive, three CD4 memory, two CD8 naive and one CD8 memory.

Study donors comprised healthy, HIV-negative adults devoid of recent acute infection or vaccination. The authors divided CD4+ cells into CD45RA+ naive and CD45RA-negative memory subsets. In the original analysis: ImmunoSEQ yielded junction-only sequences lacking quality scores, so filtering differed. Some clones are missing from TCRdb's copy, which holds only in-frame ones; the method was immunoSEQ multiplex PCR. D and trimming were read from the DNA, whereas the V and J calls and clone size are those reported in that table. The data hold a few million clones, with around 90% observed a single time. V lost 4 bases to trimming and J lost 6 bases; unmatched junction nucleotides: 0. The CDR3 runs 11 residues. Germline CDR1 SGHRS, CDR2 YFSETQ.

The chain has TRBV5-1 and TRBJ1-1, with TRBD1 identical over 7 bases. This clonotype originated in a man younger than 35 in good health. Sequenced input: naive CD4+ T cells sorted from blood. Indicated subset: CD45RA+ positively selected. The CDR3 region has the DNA TGCGCCAGCAGCACAGGGGCTGAAGCTTTCTTT. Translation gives CASSTGAEAFF.